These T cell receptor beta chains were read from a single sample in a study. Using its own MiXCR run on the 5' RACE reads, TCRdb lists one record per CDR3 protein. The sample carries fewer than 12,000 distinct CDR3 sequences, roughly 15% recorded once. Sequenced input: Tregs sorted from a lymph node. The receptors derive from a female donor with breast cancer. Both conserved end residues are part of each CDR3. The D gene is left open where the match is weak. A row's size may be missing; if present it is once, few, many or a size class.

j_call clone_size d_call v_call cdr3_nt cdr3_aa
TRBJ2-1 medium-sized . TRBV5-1 TGCGCCAGCAGCTTAGTGCGGGGCGGTGAGCAGTTCTTC CASSLVRGGEQFF
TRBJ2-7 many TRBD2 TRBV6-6 TGTGCCAGCAGAGAGCGGGAGTGGTTCGAGCAGTACTTC CASREREWFEQYF
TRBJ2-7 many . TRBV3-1 TGTGCCAGCAGCCAAGCCGGTGGGGAGCAGTACTTC CASSQAGGEQYF
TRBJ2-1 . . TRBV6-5 TGTGCCAGCAGTTACCCTGGGACTGGCAACAATGAGCAGTTCTTC CASSYPGTGNNEQFF
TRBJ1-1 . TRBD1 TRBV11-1 TGTGCCAGCAGCAGACAGGGAGACACTGAAGCTTTCTTT CASSRQGDTEAFF
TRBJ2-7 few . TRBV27 TGTGCCAGCAGTTCCACCCTCTACGAGCAGTACTTC CASSSTLYEQYF
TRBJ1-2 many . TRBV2 TGTGCCAGCAGTGAAGGGGGTGGCTACACCTTC CASSEGGGYTF
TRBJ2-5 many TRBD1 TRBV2 TGTGCCAGCATGTTGGGGACAGGGGGTTTAGAGACCCAGTACTTC CASMLGTGGLETQYF
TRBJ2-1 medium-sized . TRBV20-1 TGCAGTGCTAGAGGACTTCTTATCGGGAGCTACAATGAGCAGTTCTTC CSARGLLIGSYNEQFF
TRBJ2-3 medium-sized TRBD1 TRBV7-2 TGTGCCAGCAGCACGGGACAGACCTCCTACACAGATACGCAGTATTTT CASSTGQTSYTDTQYF
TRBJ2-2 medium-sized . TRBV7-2 TGTGCCAGCAGCAAACAGGGTTCCGGGGAGCTGTTTTTT CASSKQGSGELFF
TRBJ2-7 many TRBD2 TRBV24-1 TGTGCCACCAGTGAAGGACTAGCGGGGACGTACGAGCAGTACTTC CATSEGLAGTYEQYF
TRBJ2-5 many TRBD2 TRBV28 TGTGCCAGCAGCCGAGGGACTAGCCGATACCAAGAGACCCAGTACTTC CASSRGTSRYQETQYF
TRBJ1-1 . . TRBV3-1 TGTGCCAGCAGGGCGGGGGCTAACACTGGAGCCTTCTTT CASRAGANTGAFF
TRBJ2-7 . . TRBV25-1 TGTGCCAGCAGTGAACACCACAGTTCCTACGAGCAGCACTTC CASSEHHSSYEQHF
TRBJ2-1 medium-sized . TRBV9 TGTGCCAGCAGCGCCAGACAGCATAATGAGCAGTTCTTC CASSARQHNEQFF
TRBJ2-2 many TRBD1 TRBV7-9 TGTGCCAGCAGCCCTCAGGGGGCTATTAACACCGGGGAGCTGTTTTTT CASSPQGAINTGELFF
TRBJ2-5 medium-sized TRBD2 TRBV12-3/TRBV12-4 TGTGCCAGCAGTTTTTTCGGGAGGGAGACCCAGTACTTC CASSFFGRETQYF
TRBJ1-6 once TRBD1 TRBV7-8 TGTGCCAGCAGCTTAGGGGGGACAGGGGGCTATAATTCACCCCTCCACTTT CASSLGGTGGYNSPLHF
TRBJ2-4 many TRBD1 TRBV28 TGTGCCACCGTGGACAGGGGGAGGTCCAAAAACATTCAGTACTTC CATVDRGRSKNIQYF
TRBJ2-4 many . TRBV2 TGTGCCAGCGGGGGTGATGGCAAAAACATTCAGTACTTC CASGGDGKNIQYF
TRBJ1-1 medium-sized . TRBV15 TGTGCCACCAGCAGAGTAACAGGGCTCAGGGGCACTGAAGCTTTCTTT CATSRVTGLRGTEAFF
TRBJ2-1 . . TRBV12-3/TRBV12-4 TGTGCCAGCAGTTCCACCGAGGGGTACAATGAGCAGTTCTTC CASSSTEGYNEQFF